The rows below give T cell receptor beta chains drawn from one sample of a study of human T cells and chemical hapten exposure. TCRdb passed the RACE reads through MiXCR, listing each CDR3 protein once. The sample has about 34,000 distinct CDR3 sequences, over 5.5% seen once. The sequencing used whole blood, collected in connection with sensitization to the hapten diphenylcyclopropenone (DPC). All receptors come from a woman aged 30 to 39 with alopecia areata. Some clones in this sample may be carry-over from other donors' samples. The conserved cysteine and the conserved F or W are not part of the CDR3 here.

CDR3 length | V gene | CDR3 protein
12 | TRBV10-3 | AISEAGPNQPQH
14 | TRBV4-1 | ASNPGPAGDTDTQY
15 | TRBV12-3/TRBV12-4 | ASRGTGKTPSNEKLF
9 | TRBV29-1 | SVEDRLELF
13 | TRBV27 | ASSWDRGMNTEAF
11 | TRBV6-6 | ASSERGQETQY
13 | TRBV4-2 | ASSHQTGTNSPLH
11 | TRBV6-5 | ASSYMQSSPLH
13 | TRBV5-1 | ASSPGQGSYNEQF
14 | TRBV5-4 | ASSSVGLTNTGELF
13 | TRBV20-1 | SASPYQGGRGEQY
15 | TRBV4-1 | ASSLVVDGTYNQPQH
9 | TRBV4-1 | ASSAGSEQY
14 | TRBV7-6 | ASSLVTGGKTDTQY
13 | TRBV5-1 | ASSWGDRDNSPLH
15 | TRBV6-5 | ASTGVGVYSTLETQY
12 | TRBV7-9 | ASSSTTGVTEAF
12 | TRBV7-2 | AGQTSGGYNEQF
11 | TRBV12-5 | ASGFQGADTQY
12 | TRBV28 | ASSAGTLKDEQY
12 | TRBV20-1 | SAGVAGPGNEQF
10 | TRBV28 | ASLRDSYEQY
14 | TRBV29-1 | SVGTGGAGSTGELF
12 | TRBV20-1 | SAPPGQGQETQY
13 | TRBV4-3 | ASRPSGGAIDTQY
13 | TRBV6-2/TRBV6-3 | ASSYPDGGSTEAF
16 | TRBV20-1 | SATGLALTQWNTGELF
14 | TRBV12-3/TRBV12-4 | ASSPLTAIAKNIQY
12 | TRBV5-6 | ASSLERDQETQY
10 | TRBV7-2 | ASSLGTGRPY
13 | TRBV6-1 | ASSVQGALTGELF
13 | TRBV7-7 | ASSQLAGANSPLH
15 | TRBV12-3/TRBV12-4 | ASSFLTGRAPQETQY
15 | TRBV7-2 | ASSLASGYSYNSPLH
10 | TRBV7-2 | ASSLGGWGQY
15 | TRBV28 | ASSYVPGSATNEKLF
13 | TRBV14 | ASSTASVPSYEQY
12 | TRBV12-3/TRBV12-4 | ASSQRTENTEAF
10 | TRBV12-3/TRBV12-4 | ASSAGNQPQH
10 | TRBV28 | ASSLEGGGYT
12 | TRBV7-8 | ASSTRQGRYEQY
12 | TRBV29-1 | SGKDRGRWETQY
13 | TRBV3-1 | ASRQGANINTEAF
15 | TRBV5-5 | ASSLADFGDSNTEAF
12 | TRBV28 | ASSLFQGYYEQY
15 | TRBV7-8 | ASSPISRGVLKDIQY
10 | TRBV4-3 | ASSQDREGPY
11 | TRBV5-5 | ASSLGGNYEQY
13 | TRBV6-5 | ASSAQGASNQPQH
14 | TRBV11-3 | ASSSSKAGPTDTQY
11 | TRBV29-1 | SVDQGAGDGYT
13 | TRBV18 | ASSAGAASNQPQH
14 | TRBV20-1 | SARDLAGDGTGELF
12 | TRBV27 | ASSLAGGPTIQY